A selection of T cell receptor beta chains follows, all from one sample in a study of human T cells and chemical hapten exposure. TCRdb redid the calling of the RACE reads with MiXCR, one entry per CDR3 protein. The sample consists of roughly 250,000 distinct CDR3 sequences, about 9.4% of them appearing once. The sequenced sample was whole blood, obtained in connection with sensitization to the hapten diphenylcyclopropenone (DPC). These receptors were obtained from a woman aged 35 to 49 with alopecia areata. Some clones in this sample may be carry-over from other donors' samples. CDR3s include the opening cysteine and the closing phenylalanine or tryptophan. Each record gives: clone size, V gene, D gene, J gene, CDR3 protein, CDR3 DNA. D genes are given only for firm matches. Clone sizes are given selectively: once, few, many, or a class where the clone is expanded.

size: few; V: TRBV6-5; D: -; J: TRBJ2-6; CDR3: CASSYRAASDVLTF; DNA: TGTGCCAGCAGTTATCGGGCGGCAAGCGACGTCCTGACTTTC
size: few; V: TRBV12-3/TRBV12-4; D: -; J: TRBJ2-1; CDR3: CAPGRQSYNEQFF; DNA: TGTGCCCCGGGGAGACAAAGCTACAATGAGCAGTTCTTC
size: -; V: TRBV5-1; D: -; J: TRBJ1-1; CDR3: CASSLGGPLPSEAFF; DNA: TGCGCCAGCAGCTTGGGTGGACCCCTGCCTTCTGAAGCTTTCTTT
size: -; V: TRBV7-9; D: -; J: TRBJ1-2; CDR3: CASSFGSYYGYTF; DNA: TGTGCCAGCAGCTTCGGCAGCTACTATGGCTACACCTTC
size: -; V: TRBV24-1; D: -; J: TRBJ1-6; CDR3: CATSDGDWSPLHF; DNA: TGTGCCACCAGTGATGGGGATTGGTCACCCCTCCACTTT
size: many; V: TRBV28; D: -; J: TRBJ1-3; CDR3: CASSLGVGSSGNTIYF; DNA: TGTGCCAGCAGTTTAGGGGTCGGCAGCTCTGGAAACACCATATATTTT
size: -; V: TRBV7-3; D: TRBD2; J: TRBJ2-1; CDR3: CASSLRADLAGLRNEQFF; DNA: TGTGCCAGCAGCTTAAGGGCCGACCTAGCGGGATTAAGGAATGAGCAGTTCTTC
size: -; V: TRBV4-2; D: -; J: TRBJ1-3; CDR3: CASSQGAGSGNTIYF; DNA: TGTGCCAGCAGCCAAGGGGCAGGTTCTGGAAACACCATATATTTT
size: few; V: TRBV30; D: TRBD1; J: TRBJ2-5; CDR3: CAWDRQGLQETQYF; DNA: TGTGCCTGGGACCGACAGGGCCTCCAAGAGACCCAGTACTTC
size: many; V: TRBV5-1; D: -; J: TRBJ2-3; CDR3: CASSYNGGVGDTQYF; DNA: TGCGCCAGCAGCTACAACGGGGGAGTGGGAGATACGCAGTATTTT
size: many; V: TRBV28; D: -; J: TRBJ2-1; CDR3: CASSLGPAGQFF; DNA: TGTGCCAGCAGCCTCGGACCGGCGGGACAGTTCTTC
size: -; V: TRBV12-3/TRBV12-4; D: -; J: TRBJ1-5; CDR3: CASSLAALTANQPQHF; DNA: TGTGCCAGCAGTTTAGCGGCCCTGACAGCAAATCAGCCCCAGCATTTT
size: -; V: TRBV9; D: -; J: TRBJ2-5; CDR3: CASSKRDFVYQETQYF; DNA: TGTGCCAGCAGCAAAAGGGACTTTGTGTACCAAGAGACCCAGTACTTC
size: -; V: TRBV18; D: -; J: TRBJ1-6; CDR3: CASSPTTQNSPLHF; DNA: TGTGCCAGCTCACCGACGACCCAAAATTCACCCCTCCACTTT
size: few; V: TRBV29-1; D: -; J: TRBJ1-5; CDR3: CSVGEGSGPQHF; DNA: TGCAGCGTTGGGGAGGGGTCAGGGCCCCAGCATTTT
size: few; V: TRBV5-8; D: -; J: TRBJ2-7; CDR3: CASSLIGPPSSYEQYF; DNA: TGTGCCAGCAGCTTGATCGGGCCGCCGAGCTCCTACGAGCAGTACTTC
size: -; V: TRBV18; D: -; J: TRBJ1-1; CDR3: CASSPKDQAFF; DNA: TGTGCCAGCTCACCAAAGGACCAAGCTTTCTTT
size: -; V: TRBV3-1; D: TRBD1; J: TRBJ1-5; CDR3: CASSQGTGAQPQHF; DNA: TGTGCCAGCAGCCAAGGGACAGGGGCTCAGCCCCAGCATTTT
size: few; V: TRBV5-1; D: -; J: TRBJ2-3; CDR3: CASPPAPKGDLGHTQYF; DNA: TGCGCCAGCCCGCCGGCGCCCAAAGGGGACCTCGGGCATACGCAGTATTTT
size: few; V: TRBV20-1; D: -; J: TRBJ2-1; CDR3: CSASSGQRNNEQFF; DNA: TGCAGTGCTTCCAGCGGGCAAAGAAACAATGAGCAGTTCTTC
size: -; V: TRBV12-3/TRBV12-4; D: TRBD1; J: TRBJ1-4; CDR3: CASSMGQKNEKLFF; DNA: TGTGCCAGCAGTATGGGACAGAAAAATGAAAAACTGTTTTTT
size: -; V: TRBV28; D: TRBD2; J: TRBJ2-2; CDR3: CASSPGTINTGELFF; DNA: TGTGCCAGCAGTCCCGGGACTATAAACACCGGGGAGCTGTTTTTT
size: few; V: TRBV5-1; D: -; J: TRBJ1-1; CDR3: CASSFSTGFGTEAFF; DNA: TGCGCCAGCAGCTTTTCGACGGGCTTTGGCACTGAAGCTTTCTTT
size: few; V: TRBV28; D: TRBD2; J: TRBJ2-3; CDR3: CASSSLGLAGGDTQYF; DNA: TGTGCCAGCAGTTCCCTGGGACTAGCGGGAGGAGATACGCAGTATTTT
size: -; V: TRBV3-2; D: -; J: TRBJ2-2; CDR3: CASRTPLDPGELFF; DNA: TGTGCCAGCAGGACGCCCCTAGACCCCGGGGAGCTGTTTTTT
size: few; V: TRBV3-1; D: TRBD2; J: TRBJ2-1; CDR3: CASSQAAGGGNEQFF; DNA: TGTGCCAGCAGCCAAGCGGCGGGAGGGGGCAATGAGCAGTTCTTC
size: -; V: TRBV29-1; D: -; J: TRBJ1-1; CDR3: CSAMTDQNTEAFF; DNA: TGCAGCGCTATGACAGACCAGAACACTGAAGCTTTCTTT
size: -; V: TRBV9; D: TRBD2; J: TRBJ2-1; CDR3: CASSFGTSGNEQFF; DNA: TGTGCCAGCAGCTTCGGGACTAGCGGGAATGAGCAGTTCTTC
size: many; V: TRBV11-2; D: TRBD1; J: TRBJ1-5; CDR3: CASSIQGSQPQHF; DNA: TGTGCCAGCAGCATACAGGGGAGTCAGCCCCAGCATTTT
size: few; V: TRBV6-2/TRBV6-3; D: -; J: TRBJ2-7; CDR3: CATSTAYEQYF; DNA: TGTGCCACCTCAACGGCCTACGAGCAGTACTTC
size: -; V: TRBV6-2/TRBV6-3; D: TRBD2; J: TRBJ2-4; CDR3: CASSYNGLAGGNIQYF; DNA: TGTGCCAGCAGTTATAACGGACTAGCGGGCGGAAACATTCAGTACTTC
size: few; V: TRBV6-1; D: TRBD1; J: TRBJ2-7; CDR3: CASWEGGTGTYEQYF; DNA: TGTGCCAGCTGGGAGGGAGGGACAGGGACCTACGAGCAGTACTTC
size: -; V: TRBV5-6; D: -; J: TRBJ2-3; CDR3: CASSLVASETQYF; DNA: TGTGCCAGCAGCTTGGTGGCATCTGAGACGCAGTATTTT
size: few; V: TRBV4-3; D: -; J: TRBJ2-7; CDR3: CASSRWDGEGEQYF; DNA: TGCGCCAGCAGCCGGTGGGACGGCGAGGGCGAGCAGTACTTC
size: few; V: TRBV24-1; D: -; J: TRBJ2-2; CDR3: CATSPPWGAVTGELFF; DNA: TGTGCCACCAGTCCGCCATGGGGGGCCGTGACCGGGGAGCTGTTTTTT
size: -; V: TRBV7-9; D: TRBD2; J: TRBJ2-1; CDR3: CASSLRGGAFYNEQFF; DNA: TGTGCCAGCTCCCTCCGGGGGGGCGCTTTCTACAATGAGCAGTTCTTC
size: few; V: TRBV27; D: -; J: TRBJ2-7; CDR3: CASSLYALSYEQYF; DNA: TGTGCCAGCAGTTTGTACGCACTCTCCTACGAGCAGTACTTC
size: few; V: TRBV6-2/TRBV6-3; D: -; J: TRBJ2-7; CDR3: CASRRVVGFSYEQYF; DNA: TGTGCCAGCAGAAGGGTGGTTGGATTCTCCTACGAGCAGTACTTC
size: -; V: TRBV4-2; D: TRBD2; J: TRBJ2-7; CDR3: CASSQATAGGYEQYF; DNA: TGTGCCAGCAGCCAAGCGACAGCGGGAGGCTACGAGCAGTACTTC